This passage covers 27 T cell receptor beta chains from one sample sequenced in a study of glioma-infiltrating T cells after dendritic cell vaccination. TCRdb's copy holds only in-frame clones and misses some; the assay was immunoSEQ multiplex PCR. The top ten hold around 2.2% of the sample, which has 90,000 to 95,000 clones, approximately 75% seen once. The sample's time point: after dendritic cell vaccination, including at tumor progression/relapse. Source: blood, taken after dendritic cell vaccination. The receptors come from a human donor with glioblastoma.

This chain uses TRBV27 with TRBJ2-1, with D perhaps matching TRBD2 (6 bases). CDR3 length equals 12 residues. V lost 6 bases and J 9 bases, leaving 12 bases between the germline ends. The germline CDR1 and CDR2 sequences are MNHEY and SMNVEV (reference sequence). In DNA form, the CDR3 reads TGTGCCAGCAGGCCGGGACTCTCTGAGCAGTTCTTC. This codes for CASRPGLSEQFF.

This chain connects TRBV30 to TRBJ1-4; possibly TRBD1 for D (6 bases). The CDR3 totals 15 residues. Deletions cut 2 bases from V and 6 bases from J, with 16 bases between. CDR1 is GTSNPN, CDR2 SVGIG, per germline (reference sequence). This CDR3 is CAWSRGSGTHEKLFF. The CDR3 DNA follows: TGTGCCTGGAGTCGGGGCTCGGGGACACATGAAAAACTGTTTTTT.

CDR3 sequence (DNA): TGTGCCAGTAGTAACGGACAGAACACTGAAGCTTTCTTT. Its protein product is CASSNGQNTEAFF. The V gene is TRBV19, the J gene TRBJ1-1, with TRBD1 as a possible D gene (5 bases). This CDR3 region has 13 residues. V was pared by 4 bases and J by 1 base, with 7 bases between. Germline V CDR1 and CDR2: LNHDA, SQIVND (reference sequence).

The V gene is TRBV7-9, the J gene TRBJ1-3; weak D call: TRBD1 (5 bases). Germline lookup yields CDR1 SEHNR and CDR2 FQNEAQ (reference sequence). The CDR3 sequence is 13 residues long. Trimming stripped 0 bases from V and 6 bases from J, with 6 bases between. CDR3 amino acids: CASSLAGVNTIYF. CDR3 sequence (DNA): TGTGCCAGCAGCTTAGCAGGGGTAAACACCATATATTTT.

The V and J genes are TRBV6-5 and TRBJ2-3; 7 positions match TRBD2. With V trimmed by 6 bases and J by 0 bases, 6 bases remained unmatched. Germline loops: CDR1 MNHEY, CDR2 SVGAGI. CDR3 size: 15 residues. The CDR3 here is CASSPLGGSTDTQYF. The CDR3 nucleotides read TGTGCCAGCAGCCCCCTGGGGGGGAGCACAGATACGCAGTATTTT.

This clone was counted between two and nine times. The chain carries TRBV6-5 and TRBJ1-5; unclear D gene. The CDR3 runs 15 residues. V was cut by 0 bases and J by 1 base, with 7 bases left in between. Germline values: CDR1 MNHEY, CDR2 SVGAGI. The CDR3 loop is CASSYSGRSNQPQHF. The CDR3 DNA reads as TGTGCCAGCAGTTACTCCGGGAGAAGCAATCAGCCCCAGCATTTT.

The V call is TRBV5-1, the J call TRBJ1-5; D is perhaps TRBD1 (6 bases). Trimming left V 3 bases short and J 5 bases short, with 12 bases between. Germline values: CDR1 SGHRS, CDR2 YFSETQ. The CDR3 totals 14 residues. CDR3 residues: CASSSGTPDQPQHF. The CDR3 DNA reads TGCGCCAGCAGCTCCGGGACACCCGATCAGCCCCAGCATTTT. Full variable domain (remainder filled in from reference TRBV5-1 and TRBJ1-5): KAGVTQTPRYLIKTRGQQVTLSCSPISGHRSVSWYQQTPGQGLQFLFEYFSETQRNKGNFPGRFSGRQFSNSRSEMNVSTLELGDSALYLCASSSGTPDQPQHFGDGTRLSIL.

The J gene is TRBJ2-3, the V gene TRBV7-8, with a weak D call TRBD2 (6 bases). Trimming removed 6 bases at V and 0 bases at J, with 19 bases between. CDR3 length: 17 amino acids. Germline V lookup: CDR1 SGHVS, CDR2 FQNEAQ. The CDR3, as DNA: TGTGCCAGCAGTTCCTCGGCGGGGATCGCTAGCACAGATACGCAGTATTTT. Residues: CASSSSAGIASTDTQYF.

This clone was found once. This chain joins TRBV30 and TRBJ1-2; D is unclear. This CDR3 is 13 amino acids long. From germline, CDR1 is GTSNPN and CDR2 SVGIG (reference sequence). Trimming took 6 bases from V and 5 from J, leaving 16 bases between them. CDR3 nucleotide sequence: TGTGCCTGTTCACCTAGACGGCAGTATGGCTACACCTTC. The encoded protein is CACSPRRQYGYTF.

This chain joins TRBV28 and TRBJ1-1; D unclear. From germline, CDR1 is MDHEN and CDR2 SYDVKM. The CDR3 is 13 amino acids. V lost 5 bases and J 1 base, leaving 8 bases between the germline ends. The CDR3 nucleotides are TGTGCCAGCAGTCCCGACACGAACACTGAAGCTTTCTTT. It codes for CASSPDTNTEAFF.

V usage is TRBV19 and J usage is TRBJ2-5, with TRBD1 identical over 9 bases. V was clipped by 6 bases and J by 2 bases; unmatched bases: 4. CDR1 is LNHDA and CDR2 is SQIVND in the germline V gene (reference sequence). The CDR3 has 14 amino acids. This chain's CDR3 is CASSMTGGQETQYF. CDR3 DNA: TGTGCCAGTAGCATGACAGGGGGTCAAGAGACCCAGTACTTC.

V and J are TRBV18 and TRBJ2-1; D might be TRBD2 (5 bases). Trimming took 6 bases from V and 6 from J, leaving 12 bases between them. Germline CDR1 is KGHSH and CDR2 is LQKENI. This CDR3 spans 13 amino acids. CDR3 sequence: CASSLLDSNEQFF. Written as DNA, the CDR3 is TGTGCCAGCTCCCTCTTGGACTCCAATGAGCAGTTCTTC.

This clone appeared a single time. This chain's CDR3 is CASSRSTGTNYGYTF. The DNA for the CDR3 is TGTGCCAGCAGCCGATCGACAGGGACCAACTATGGCTACACCTTC. V and J are TRBV7-8 and TRBJ1-2; TRBD1 agrees at 7 bases. The germline gives CDR1 SGHVS, CDR2 FQNEAQ. The CDR3 totals 15 residues. V dropped 5 bases and J dropped 2; count of bases not matched to a gene: 8.

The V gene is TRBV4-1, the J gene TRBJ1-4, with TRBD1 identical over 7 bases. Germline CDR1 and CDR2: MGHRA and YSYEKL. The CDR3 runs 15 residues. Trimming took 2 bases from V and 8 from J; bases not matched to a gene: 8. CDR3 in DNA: TGCGCCAGCAGCCAAACCATGGGGACAGCGGAAAAACTGTTTTTT. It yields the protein CASSQTMGTAEKLFF.

The CDR3 DNA reads as TGTGCCAGCAACCCCCGGGGAGGAGCCTACGAGCAGTACTTC. Protein sequence: CASNPRGGAYEQYF. The V call is TRBV5-4, the J call TRBJ2-7, with D perhaps TRBD2 (6 bases). Trimming took off 6 bases at V and 2 bases at J, with 15 bases between the two ends. Germline V lookup: CDR1 SGHNT, CDR2 YYREEE (reference sequence). The CDR3 runs 14 residues.

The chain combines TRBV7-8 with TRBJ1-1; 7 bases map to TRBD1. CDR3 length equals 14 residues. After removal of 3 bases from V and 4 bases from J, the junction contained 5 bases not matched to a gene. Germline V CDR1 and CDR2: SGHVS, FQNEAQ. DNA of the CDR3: TGTGCCAGCAGCTTCGAAGGGACAGTCACTGAAGCTTTCTTT. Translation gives CASSFEGTVTEAFF.

This chain's CDR3 is CASSTVASGAYEQYF. CDR3 DNA sequence: TGTGCCAGTAGTACCGTCGCTAGCGGGGCCTACGAGCAGTACTTC. The gene calls are TRBV19 and TRBJ2-5; TRBD2 matches at 9 bases. The DNA matches TRBJ2-7 better at its end, which makes the J call doubtful. From germline, CDR1 is LNHDA and CDR2 SQIVND (reference sequence). The CDR3 has 15 amino acids.

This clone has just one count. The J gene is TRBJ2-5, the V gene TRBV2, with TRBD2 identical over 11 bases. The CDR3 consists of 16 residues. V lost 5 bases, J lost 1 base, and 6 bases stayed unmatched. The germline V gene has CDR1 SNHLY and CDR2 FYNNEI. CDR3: CASSRLAGGPQETQYF. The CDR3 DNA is TGTGCCAGCAGTCGATTAGCGGGAGGGCCCCAAGAGACCCAGTACTTC.

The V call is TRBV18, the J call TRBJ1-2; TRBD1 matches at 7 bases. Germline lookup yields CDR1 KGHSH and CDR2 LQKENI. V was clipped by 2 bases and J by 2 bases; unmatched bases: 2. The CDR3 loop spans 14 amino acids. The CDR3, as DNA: TGTGCCAGCTCACCAGGACAGGAAAACTATGGCTACACCTTC. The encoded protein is CASSPGQENYGYTF.

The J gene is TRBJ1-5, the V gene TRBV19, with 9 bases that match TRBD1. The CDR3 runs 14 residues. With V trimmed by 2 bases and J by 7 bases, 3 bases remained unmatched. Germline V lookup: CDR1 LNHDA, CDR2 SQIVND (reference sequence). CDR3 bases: TGTGCCAGTAGTATATCGACAGGGGGGCAGCCCCAGCATTTT. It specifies CASSISTGGQPQHF.

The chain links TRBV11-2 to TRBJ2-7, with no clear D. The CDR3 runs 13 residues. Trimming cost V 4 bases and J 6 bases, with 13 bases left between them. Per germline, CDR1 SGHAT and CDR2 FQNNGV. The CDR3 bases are TGTGCCAGCAGCTCCCAGCTGGAGAGCGAGCAGTACGTC. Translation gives CASSSQLESEQYV.

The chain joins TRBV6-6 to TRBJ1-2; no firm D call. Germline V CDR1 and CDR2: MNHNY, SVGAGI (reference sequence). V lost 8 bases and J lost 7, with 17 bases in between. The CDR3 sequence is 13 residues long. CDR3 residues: CASRPSGSGGYTF. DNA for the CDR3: TGTGCCAGCCGTCCCTCCGGGAGCGGTGGCTACACCTTC.

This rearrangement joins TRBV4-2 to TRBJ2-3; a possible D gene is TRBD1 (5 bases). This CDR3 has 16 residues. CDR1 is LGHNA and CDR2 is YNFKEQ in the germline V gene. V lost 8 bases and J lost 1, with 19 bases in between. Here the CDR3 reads CASSSQGQVGTDTQYF. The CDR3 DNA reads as TGTGCCAGCTCCTCTCAGGGTCAGGTAGGCACAGATACGCAGTATTTT.

Written as DNA, the CDR3 is TGTGCCAGCAGCCTAGGGACAGCACAAATCTCTGGAAACACCATATATTTT. Translated: CASSLGTAQISGNTIYF. The chain employs TRBV7-6 and TRBJ1-3, with 7 bases fitting TRBD1. Trimming removed 5 bases from V and 0 bases from J; junction bases left unmatched: 10. CDR1 SGHVS and CDR2 FNYEAQ come from the germline V gene. CDR3 length equals 17 residues.

CDR3 nucleotides: TGTGCCAGCAGTGAACCGGGACTCGGGGCCGGGGAGCTGTTTTTT. As protein: CASSEPGLGAGELFF. The V gene is TRBV6-1, the J gene TRBJ2-2; D possibly corresponds to TRBD2 (6 bases). The V and J ends lost 2 bases and 6 bases respectively, with 13 bases between them. The CDR3 extends over 15 amino acids. Germline loops: CDR1 MNHNS, CDR2 SASEGT.

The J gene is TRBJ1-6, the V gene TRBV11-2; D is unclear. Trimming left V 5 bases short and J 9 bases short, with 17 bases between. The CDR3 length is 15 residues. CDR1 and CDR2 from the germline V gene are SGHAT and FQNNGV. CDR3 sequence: CASSPTGALSSPLHF. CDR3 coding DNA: TGTGCCAGCAGCCCCACGGGAGCTTTAAGTTCACCCCTCCACTTT.

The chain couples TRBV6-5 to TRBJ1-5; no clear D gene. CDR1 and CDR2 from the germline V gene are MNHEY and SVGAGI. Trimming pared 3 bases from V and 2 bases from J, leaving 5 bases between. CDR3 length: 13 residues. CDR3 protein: CASSYRGNQPQHF. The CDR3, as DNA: TGTGCCAGCAGTTATCGGGGCAATCAGCCCCAGCATTTT.